This note documents a single T cell receptor beta chain sequence. This clone was counted between two and nine times. Its antigen is not yet known. No base quality values were provided; no much bigger clone lies one nucleotide off. These data belong to a study of PD-L1 blockade in urothelial cancer (TCRdb year 2017). Study-wide context: Therapy was started in the mid-2010s for all patients, and atezolizumab 1,200 mg was administered intravenously every 3 weeks. Twenty-five of 29 patients were identified as males with urothelial cancer of bladder origin, and a prior smoking history was reported by 18 of 29 patients. Patients had an ECOG performance status of 0 or 1 and had received between 0 and 3 prior chemotherapy regimens. Blood samples were analyzed at 3 weeks after treatment start (second dose) and at 6 weeks after treatment start. Blood samples gave median yields of roughly 150,000 T cells and 65,000 to 85,000 unique TCRs, along with a median clonality of approximately 0.084. An exploratory multi-omic analysis was conducted of the somatic, immune and clinical correlates of response to PD-L1 blockade with atezolizumab in urothelial cancer. Pretreatment tumor samples, along with matched peripheral blood collected serially before and after atezolizumab treatment, underwent TCR sequencing. Progression-free survival longer than 6 months counted as durable clinical benefit, and TCR features were additionally tested against both progression-free and overall survival. In the same patients, whole exome sequencing and RNA sequencing of pretreatment tumors were performed in addition to TCR sequencing. Durable clinical benefit was achieved by nine patients but not by the remaining 20. Under 30 patients had pretreatment blood TCR-seq, roughly 25 had at least one posttreatment blood collection, and roughly 25 had tumor TCR-seq.

Its CDR3 holds 16 amino acids, cysteine through phenylalanine. The kept DNA is CDR3 alone, 48 bases in frame from the first base. Trimmed from V: 4 bases; trimmed from J: 2 bases; junction bases lacking a gene match: 10. The germline V gene (reference sequence) provides CDR1 MNHEY and CDR2 SMNVEV. The intended sense of this specimen's time point label: peripheral blood 6 weeks after treatment start. The cohort comprised 29 patients with locally advanced or metastatic urothelial carcinoma treated at Memorial Sloan Kettering on a trial protocol. Peripheral blood mononuclear cells were collected pretreatment and during treatment, with between 1 and 8 total time points obtained per patient. The Qiagen DNeasy Blood extraction kit was used to purify genomic DNA from total PBMCs and tumor samples. PBMCs were collected pretreatment and during treatment and were isolated and stored as previously described.

Overall study results and their limits: Because the sample size was small (n of about 31) and many of the analyses were exploratory, the results are meant to be hypothesis-generating. Greater expansion of tumor-associated TCR clones in peripheral blood 3 weeks after the start of treatment was observed in patients with durable benefit (n of about 22, p = 0.022). Improved progression-free and overall survival was associated with having pretreatment peripheral blood TCR clonality below the median.

Each PCR received spiked-in synthetic TCR analog templates so that absolute template abundance could be estimated from read counts. TCRbeta CDR3 regions were amplified from genomic DNA with bias-controlled V and J gene primers using the immunoSEQ assay. Rearranged TCRbeta segments were sequenced at approximately 20X coverage. On the authors' methods: Clustering was used to correct sequencing errors, and CDR3s were annotated against IMGT so that V, D and J genes could be assigned. Downstream analyses used only productive TCRbeta rearrangements and left out out-of-frame or stop-codon sequences. To compute clonality, Shannon entropy was normalized by the log of the number of unique productive sequences and then subtracted from one. Clones differing between time points or between blood and tumor were identified using Fisher's exact test with Benjamini-Hochberg correction, with an adjusted p below 0.01 applied as the threshold. Here the immuneACCESS table is served through TCRdb, limited to in-frame sequences with V and J called. Missing clones are a known gap in these copies; in checked studies unresolved V genes cover under half, and the rest lacks a known reason. D and trimming were read from the DNA, whereas the V and J calls and clone size are those reported in that table. This sample comprises some 120,000 clones, roughly 91% of them detected only once. The ten largest clones represent around 1.7% of the sample.

This receptor was obtained from a man aged 60 to 69 with urothelial cancer. Sequences were derived from PBMCs, sampled around atezolizumab (anti-PD-L1) treatment. The chain is assembled from TRBV27 and TRBJ2-7; TRBD2 lines up with 8 middle nucleotides. At the DNA level, the sequence is TGTGCCAGCAGTTCAAAGCGAGCGGGGGACCCCTACGAGCAGTACTTC. The resulting protein is CASSSKRAGDPYEQYF.